What follows is one T cell receptor beta chain and its context. The data were obtained in a study of OX40 agonist ivuxolimab in advanced cancers. Germline values: CDR1 MRHNA, CDR2 SNTAGT. Trimming removed 9 bases at V and 3 bases at J, with 11 bases between. The CDR3 is 12 residues long. TCRdb's copy holds only in-frame clones and misses some; the assay was immunoSEQ multiplex PCR. Here the sample spans about 19,000 clones, approximately 83% being singletons. The origin of this receptor is an adult with an advanced solid tumor such as melanoma, head and neck, liver or kidney cancer. Source: CD4+ or CD8+ T cells sorted from blood, taken in a trial of the OX40 agonist ivuxolimab. The rearrangement uses TRBV6-4 and TRBJ1-1; D might be TRBD1 (5 bases). The CDR3 nucleotides read TGTGCCAGGAAGCGAGGGGACACTGAAGCTTTCTTT. Translating gives CARKRGDTEAFF.